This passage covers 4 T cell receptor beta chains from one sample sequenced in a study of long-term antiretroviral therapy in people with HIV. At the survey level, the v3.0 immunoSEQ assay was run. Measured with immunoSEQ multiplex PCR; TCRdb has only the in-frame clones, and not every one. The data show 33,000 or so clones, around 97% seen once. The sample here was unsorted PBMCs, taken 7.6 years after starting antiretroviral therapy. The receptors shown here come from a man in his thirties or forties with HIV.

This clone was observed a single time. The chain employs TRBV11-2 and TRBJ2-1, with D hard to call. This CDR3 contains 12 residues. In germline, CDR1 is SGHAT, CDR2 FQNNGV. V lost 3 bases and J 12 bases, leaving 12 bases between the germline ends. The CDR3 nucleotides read TGTGCCAGCAGCTTGGGTGGATGGGGGCAGTTCTTC. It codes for CASSLGGWGQFF.

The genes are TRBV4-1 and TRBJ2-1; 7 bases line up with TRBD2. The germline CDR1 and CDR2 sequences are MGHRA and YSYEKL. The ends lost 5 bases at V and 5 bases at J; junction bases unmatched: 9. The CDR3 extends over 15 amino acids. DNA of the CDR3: TGCGCCAGCAGCACGGGACTACATGATAACAATGAGCAGTTCTTC. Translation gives CASSTGLHDNNEQFF.

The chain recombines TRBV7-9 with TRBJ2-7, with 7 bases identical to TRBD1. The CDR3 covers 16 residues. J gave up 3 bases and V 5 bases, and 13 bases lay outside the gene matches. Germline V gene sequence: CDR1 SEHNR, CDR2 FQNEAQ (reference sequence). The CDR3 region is CASSPGAQGEFYEQYF. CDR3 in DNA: TGTGCCAGCAGCCCAGGCGCCCAGGGGGAGTTCTACGAGCAGTACTTC.

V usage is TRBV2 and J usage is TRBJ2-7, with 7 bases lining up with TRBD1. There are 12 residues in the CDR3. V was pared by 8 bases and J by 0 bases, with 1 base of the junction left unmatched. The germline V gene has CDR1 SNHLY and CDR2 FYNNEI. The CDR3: CASGQVSYEQYF. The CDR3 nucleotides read TGTGCCAGCGGACAGGTCTCCTACGAGCAGTACTTC.